This T cell receptor (beta chain) was captured in a study of T cell responses to AZD1222 COVID-19 vaccine (dated by TCRdb to about 2021). Describing the broader study: A total of 230 to 250 trial participants underwent TCR sequencing, of whom nearly 210 had received two doses of AZD1222 and about 25 had received two doses of the MenACWY control vaccine. Trial participants were enrolled into age subgroups of 18-55, 56-69 and 70-plus years, which contained roughly 150, 30 and 60 TCR-sequenced participants, respectively. The full study reports these points: Reportedly, almost half of the unique spike-specific TCRs recognized epitopes lying outside the regions that are mutated in the B.1.351 and B.1.1.7 variants. CD4 TCRs associated with the vaccine covered the entire spike protein, and the dominant responses were in regions 160-218 and 743-854. Because no samples from the day 14 peak response were available, repertoires could be characterized only after the peak T cell response. After two AZD1222 doses, spike-specific TCR breadth and depth were significantly higher than at day 0 and than in MenACWY recipients. The 56-69-year group was small, and its depth increase did not reach significance, likely because of low power. Only five to seven AZD1222 recipients were SARS-CoV-2 seropositive at baseline, limiting conclusions about previously exposed vaccinees. Most participants were white British and females outnumbered males, and the authors suggested that clonal diversity may have been underestimated.

The time point tag for this specimen amounts to: about 28 days (+/-7) after the second vaccine dose. AZD1222 recipients given second doses at about 4 weeks or at about 12 weeks were pooled, since spike-specific TCR depth and breadth were not found to differ between the two schedules. Samples from vaccinated people were obtained from the UK trials COV001 and COV002, which included a single-blind randomized controlled phase 2/3 trial of AZD1222 (ChAdOx1 nCoV-19) in healthy adults. For TCRbeta chain sequencing, PBMC samples from trial participants were taken at day 0 and at day 28 after the second dose. V is pruned by 6 bases and J by 4 bases, leaving 4 bases of the junction without a gene match. The CDR3 runs 13 residues from the cysteine to the phenylalanine. Only the CDR3 portion is preserved as DNA: 39 bases, with reading frame beginning at the first base. In the germline V gene (reference sequence), CDR1 corresponds to LNHDA and CDR2 to SQIVND.

The CDR3 regions of human TCRbeta chains were analyzed by immunosequencing. On the study's bioinformatics: Repertoire TCRs were matched against a reference library of SARS-CoV-2-specific TCRs generated with the MIRA antigen-specificity platform. Breadth was defined as the fraction of unique TCRs that were SARS-CoV-2-associated. Depth was defined as the fraction of total T cells that were SARS-CoV-2-associated. Using the MIRA data, each spike-specific TCR was assigned both to the spike region to which the TCR was reactive and to a CD4 or CD8 class. Log10-transformed breadth and depth values were compared by one-way ANOVA with Sidak's multiple comparisons tests. Drawn from immuneACCESS, this table holds only the in-frame rearrangements with V and J called that TCRdb kept. Clones are partly lost; checked studies trace under half to an unresolved V gene and leave the rest unexplained. That table supplies the V and J calls and clone size; D and trimming were determined from the DNA. The sample table shows 130,000 to 150,000 clones, and roughly 88% are seen once. The ten top clones hold 1.9% of the sample.

With regard to this clone: The target of this receptor is not known. The input lacks base qualities; no much larger clone sits a single base away.

This chain is built from TRBV19 and TRBJ1-2, with 8 central nucleotides matching TRBD1. The clonotype originates from an adult who received the AZD1222 COVID-19 vaccine. This sample comprised peripheral blood, obtained 28 days after the second AZD1222 dose. The nucleotide sequence is given as TGTGCCAGTAGCCGACAGGGGAGCTATGGCTACACCTTC. Its amino acids are CASSRQGSYGYTF.